The 15 T cell receptor beta chains in this list originate from one sample, sequenced in a study of STAT5B mutations in CD4+ large granular lymphocyte leukemia. The method was immunoSEQ multiplex PCR; TCRdb's version includes in-frame clones alone and lacks a portion of them. The sample has about 38,000 clones; about 81% are singletons. Sample: CD4+ T cells from blood buffy coats. These receptors all come from a human donor in good health.

This rearrangement joins TRBV11-2 to TRBJ2-3; 13 nucleotides agree with TRBD2. V was pared by 4 bases and J by 6 bases, with 4 bases of the junction left unmatched. The CDR3 is 15 residues long. Per germline, CDR1 SGHAT and CDR2 FQNNGV. CDR3 amino acids: CASSWTSGGRDTQYF. The CDR3 DNA is TGTGCCAGCAGCTGGACTAGCGGGGGTCGGGATACGCAGTATTTT.

The chain is built from TRBV5-1 and TRBJ1-1, with a weak D call TRBD1 (5 bases). V lost 0 bases to trimming and J lost 1 base, with 13 bases between them. The germline CDR1 and CDR2 sequences are SGHRS and YFSETQ. The CDR3 length is 16 residues. The CDR3 sequence is CASSLGDLGGNTEAFF. CDR3 nucleotides: TGCGCCAGCAGCTTGGGGGACTTGGGGGGGAACACTGAAGCTTTCTTT. The variable domain in full, with the rest retrieved from reference TRBV5-1 and TRBJ1-1, is KAGVTQTPRYLIKTRGQQVTLSCSPISGHRSVSWYQQTPGQGLQFLFEYFSETQRNKGNFPGRFSGRQFSNSRSEMNVSTLELGDSALYLCASSLGDLGGNTEAFFGQGTRLTVV.

V is TRBV27 and J is TRBJ2-5, with D unresolved. This CDR3 region has 13 residues. CDR1 is MNHEY and CDR2 is SMNVEV in the germline V gene (reference sequence). The V end was cut by 4 bases, the J end by 2 bases, with 8 bases between. CDR3 amino acids: CASSSHSQETQYF. The CDR3, as DNA: TGTGCCAGCAGTTCTCACAGTCAAGAGACCCAGTACTTC.

V is TRBV10-3 and J is TRBJ2-5, with D uncertain. The CDR3 covers 11 residues. V gave up 1 base and J gave up 5 bases, with 2 bases separating them. From germline, CDR1 is ENHRY and CDR2 SYGVKD. CDR3 region: CAISEFETQYF. The DNA of the CDR3 is TGTGCCATCAGTGAGTTCGAGACCCAGTACTTC.

This chain uses TRBV7-9 with TRBJ2-3, with 9 bases lining up with TRBD1. The CDR3 is 15 residues long. V was clipped by 5 bases and J by 6 bases; unmatched bases: 9. Looked up from germline, CDR1 is SEHNR and CDR2 is FQNEAQ (reference sequence). CDR3 coding DNA: TGTGCCAGCAGCAAGGGGGGACAGGGCGGCGATACGCAGTATTTT. It codes for CASSKGGQGGDTQYF.

The V gene is TRBV7-9, the J gene TRBJ2-5, with TRBD2 identical over 14 bases. The germline V gene has CDR1 SEHNR and CDR2 FQNEAQ (reference sequence). The CDR3 length is 15 residues. The V segment lost 3 bases and the J segment 4 bases; nucleotides outside the gene matches: 1. CDR3 DNA sequence: TGTGCCAGCAGCTTGACTAGCGGGGGGGCAGAGACCCAGTACTTC. Translating it yields CASSLTSGGAETQYF.

The chain has TRBV10-3 and TRBJ2-5; D ambiguous. The CDR3 is 13 amino acids. Trimming stripped 2 bases from V and 1 base from J, with 5 bases between. Looked up from germline, CDR1 is ENHRY and CDR2 is SYGVKD. For the CDR3, the DNA is TGTGCCATCAGTGAGCCCCCCCAAGAGACCCAGTACTTC. It translates to CAISEPPQETQYF.

CDR3 loop: CASSSGNTEAFF. DNA of the CDR3: TGCGCCAGCAGCTCGGGGAACACTGAAGCTTTCTTT. The chain uses TRBV5-1 and TRBJ1-1; D is unresolved. Germline CDR1 reads SGHRS; CDR2 reads YFSETQ. There are 12 residues in the CDR3. Trimming took off 3 bases at V and 1 base at J, with 4 bases between the two ends.

The chain employs TRBV2 and TRBJ1-2; D is perhaps TRBD1 (6 bases). Germline assignment: CDR1 SNHLY and CDR2 FYNNEI. Trimming took off 4 bases at V and 5 bases at J, with 14 bases between the two ends. This CDR3 spans 14 amino acids. This chain's CDR3 is CASSANSQGYGYTF. The DNA of the CDR3 is TGTGCCAGCAGTGCGAATAGTCAGGGGTATGGCTACACCTTC.

The gene calls are TRBV19 and TRBJ2-5, with 7 bases aligning to TRBD1. J lost 5 bases, V lost 5 bases, and 5 bases had no gene match. The length of the CDR3 is 13 residues. Germline V gene sequence: CDR1 LNHDA, CDR2 SQIVND (reference sequence). For the CDR3, the DNA is TGTGCCAGTAGTCTATCCAGGGGGGAGACCCAGTACTTC. As protein: CASSLSRGETQYF.

This clone was recorded a few times. J is TRBJ1-6 and V is TRBV2; possibly TRBD1 for D (6 bases). The germline V gene encodes CDR1 SNHLY and CDR2 FYNNEI. The CDR3 loop spans 14 amino acids. Trimming cost V 4 bases and J 3 bases, with 7 bases left between them. CDR3 residues: CASSVDSYNSPLHF. For the CDR3, the DNA is TGTGCCAGCAGTGTGGACAGCTATAATTCACCCCTCCACTTT.

This chain uses TRBV5-1 with TRBJ2-2, with TRBD2 identical over 7 bases. The CDR3 is 16 residues long. Germline assignment: CDR1 SGHRS and CDR2 YFSETQ. Trimming took 1 base from V and 3 from J; bases not matched to a gene: 6. The CDR3 DNA is TGCGCCAGCAGCTTGCAAGCGGGAAGCTACACCGGGGAGCTGTTTTTT. This codes for CASSLQAGSYTGELFF. Looking up the rest from reference TRBV5-1 and TRBJ2-2 gives the full variable domain: KAGVTQTPRYLIKTRGQQVTLSCSPISGHRSVSWYQQTPGQGLQFLFEYFSETQRNKGNFPGRFSGRQFSNSRSEMNVSTLELGDSALYLCASSLQAGSYTGELFFGEGSRLTVL.

V and J are TRBV6-5 and TRBJ1-6, with D unclear. The CDR3 sequence is 16 residues long. The germline V gene encodes CDR1 MNHEY and CDR2 SVGAGI. V gave up 0 bases and J gave up 0 bases, with 6 bases separating them. In DNA, the CDR3 is TGTGCCAGCAGTTACTCGAGCAACTCCTATAATTCACCCCTCCACTTT. Translation: CASSYSSNSYNSPLHF.

The genes are TRBV6-6 and TRBJ2-1; 7 bases map to TRBD1. This CDR3 spans 16 amino acids. Germline loops: CDR1 MNHNY, CDR2 SVGAGI (reference sequence). V dropped 6 bases and J dropped 9; count of bases not matched to a gene: 17. The CDR3 DNA reads TGTGCCAGCAGACGACCACAGGGGTCCCAGGGTGGTGAGCAGTTCTTC. The encoded protein is CASRRPQGSQGGEQFF.

J is TRBJ2-5 and V is TRBV7-2; tentative D call: TRBD2 (5 bases). Germline V CDR1 and CDR2: SGHTA, FQGNSA. The CDR3 spans 15 residues. Trimming pared 1 base from V and 7 bases from J, leaving 16 bases between. The CDR3 DNA follows: TGTGCCAGCAGCTTAGTGCCCGGGGTCCCAGGGACCCAGTACTTC. It specifies CASSLVPGVPGTQYF.